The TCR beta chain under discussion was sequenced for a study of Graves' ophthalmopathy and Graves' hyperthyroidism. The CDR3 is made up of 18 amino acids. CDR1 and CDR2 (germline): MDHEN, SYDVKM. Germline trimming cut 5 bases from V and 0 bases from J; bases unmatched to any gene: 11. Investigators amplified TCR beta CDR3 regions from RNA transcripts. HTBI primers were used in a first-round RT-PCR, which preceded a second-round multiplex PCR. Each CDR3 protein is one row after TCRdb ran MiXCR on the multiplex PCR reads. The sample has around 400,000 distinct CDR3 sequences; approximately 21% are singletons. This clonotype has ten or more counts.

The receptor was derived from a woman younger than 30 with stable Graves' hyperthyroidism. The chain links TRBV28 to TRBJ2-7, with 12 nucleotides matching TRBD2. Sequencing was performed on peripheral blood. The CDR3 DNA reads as TGTGCCAGCAGTCCCCTAGCGGGAGGGCCCCTCGCCTCCTACGAGCAGTACTTC. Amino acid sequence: CASSPLAGGPLASYEQYF.